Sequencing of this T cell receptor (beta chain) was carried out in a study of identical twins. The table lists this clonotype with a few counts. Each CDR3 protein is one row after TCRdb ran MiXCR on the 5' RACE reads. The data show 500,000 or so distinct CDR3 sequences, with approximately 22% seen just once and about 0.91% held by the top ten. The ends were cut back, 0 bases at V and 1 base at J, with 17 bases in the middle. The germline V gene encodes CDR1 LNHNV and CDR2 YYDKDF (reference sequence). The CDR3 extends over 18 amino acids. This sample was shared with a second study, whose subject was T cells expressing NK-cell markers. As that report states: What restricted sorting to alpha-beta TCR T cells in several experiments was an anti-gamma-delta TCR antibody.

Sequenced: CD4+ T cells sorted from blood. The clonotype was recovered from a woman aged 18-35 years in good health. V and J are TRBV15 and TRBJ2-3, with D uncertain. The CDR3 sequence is CATSRDPATLRGTDTQYF. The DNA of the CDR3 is TGTGCCACCAGCAGAGATCCGGCCACCCTGAGAGGCACAGATACGCAGTATTTT.